The rows below give T cell receptor beta chains drawn from one sample of a study of beta chain features in type 1 diabetes. Clones were sequenced by immunoSEQ multiplex PCR, and TCRdb holds only the in-frame ones, with some missing. This sample has 620,000 or so clones; roughly a sixth occur once, and the top ten carry under 0.095%. The specimen was naive CD4+ T cells from blood. The receptor source for this set is a man aged 18 to 29 in good health. Both conserved end residues are part of each CDR3. A D gene is named only where the DNA matches it firmly. Only part of the rows carry a size: once, few, many, or a class if the clone is expanded.

D: NA; J: TRBJ1-5; size: few; V: TRBV27; DNA: TGTGCCAGCAGTTTAAGTTTTTCCGAACGCAATCAGCCCCAGCATTTT; CDR3: CASSLSFSERNQPQHF
D: TRBD1; J: TRBJ1-2; size: NA; V: TRBV10-3; DNA: TGTGCCATCAGTGAGGGACAGGGGACGGGCTACACCTTC; CDR3: CAISEGQGTGYTF
D: TRBD1; J: TRBJ2-7; size: NA; V: TRBV7-9; DNA: TGTGCCAGCAGCTCCCAGGACAGGGGGGTGGAGCAGTACTTC; CDR3: CASSSQDRGVEQYF
D: TRBD1; J: TRBJ1-4; size: once; V: TRBV7-2; DNA: TGTGCCAGCAGCCCGCGGACAGGGGGCAATGAAAAACTGTTTTTT; CDR3: CASSPRTGGNEKLFF
D: NA; J: TRBJ1-1; size: few; V: TRBV29-1; DNA: TGCAGCGGCCAACGGGGGGCAGGGTATAACACTGAAGCTTTCTTT; CDR3: CSGQRGAGYNTEAFF
D: NA; J: TRBJ1-6; size: NA; V: TRBV10-3; DNA: TGTGCCATCAGTGAGTCGGGGTCCTCCGCCAGGAATTCACCCCTCCACTTT; CDR3: CAISESGSSARNSPLHF
D: TRBD1; J: TRBJ1-1; size: NA; V: TRBV5-8; DNA: TGTGCCAGCAGCATGGGACAGATTAACACTGAAGCTTTCTTT; CDR3: CASSMGQINTEAFF
D: NA; J: TRBJ1-1; size: NA; V: TRBV7-3; DNA: TGTGCCAGCAGCCTGGACACGAACACTGAAGCTTTCTTT; CDR3: CASSLDTNTEAFF
D: NA; J: TRBJ2-3; size: NA; V: TRBV7-2; DNA: TGTGCCAGCAGCTCCGAAGGGCCGCGGGGAGGTAGCACAGATACGCAGTATTTT; CDR3: CASSSEGPRGGSTDTQYF
D: NA; J: TRBJ1-5; size: NA; V: TRBV19; DNA: TGTGCCAGTAGTATGGCAGGGAACCAGCCCCAGCATTTT; CDR3: CASSMAGNQPQHF
D: TRBD2; J: TRBJ2-7; size: few; V: TRBV6-5; DNA: TGTGCCAGCAGTCCACCGGGACTAGCGGGGTACGAGCAGTACTTC; CDR3: CASSPPGLAGYEQYF
D: NA; J: TRBJ2-6; size: few; V: TRBV7-2; DNA: TGTGCCAGCAGCTTAACGGGTACAACTGGGGCCAACGTCCTGACTTTC; CDR3: CASSLTGTTGANVLTF
D: NA; J: TRBJ2-5; size: NA; V: TRBV28; DNA: TGTGCCAGCAGTCCCCCGGCCCAAGAGACCCAGTACTTC; CDR3: CASSPPAQETQYF
D: TRBD2; J: TRBJ2-7; size: few; V: TRBV5-4; DNA: TGTGCCAGCAGCCAGGCGGGGGACTTAGGATACGAGCAGTACTTC; CDR3: CASSQAGDLGYEQYF
D: NA; J: TRBJ1-3; size: NA; V: TRBV7-2; DNA: TGTGCCAGCAGCTTCTCCGGGGTCCCTGGAAACACCATATATTTT; CDR3: CASSFSGVPGNTIYF
D: NA; J: TRBJ2-5; size: NA; V: TRBV7-9; DNA: TGTGCCAGCAGCCGTTATCCCCGAGAGACCCAGTACTTC; CDR3: CASSRYPRETQYF
D: TRBD1; J: TRBJ1-2; size: few; V: TRBV29-1; DNA: TGCAGCGTCGGATCCCCGGCGGGACAGGGGGTTATGTACGGCTACACCTTC; CDR3: CSVGSPAGQGVMYGYTF
D: TRBD2; J: TRBJ2-7; size: few; V: TRBV27; DNA: TGTGCCAGCAGAAGGACTAGCGGGAGTTACGAGCAGTACTTC; CDR3: CASRRTSGSYEQYF
D: NA; J: TRBJ1-2; size: NA; V: TRBV10-3; DNA: TGTGCCATCAGTGAGTTCCAGGCCAGCGAGAACCCTATCGGCTACACCTTC; CDR3: CAISEFQASENPIGYTF
D: TRBD2; J: TRBJ2-1; size: NA; V: TRBV28; DNA: TGTGCCAGCAGCTCCTGGGGGAGGGGCAATGAGCAGTTCTTC; CDR3: CASSSWGRGNEQFF
D: NA; J: TRBJ1-1; size: NA; V: TRBV29-1; DNA: TGCAGCGTAGCCGGGCCCATGAACACTGAAGCTTTCTTT; CDR3: CSVAGPMNTEAFF
D: NA; J: TRBJ2-1; size: few; V: TRBV4-2; DNA: TGTGCCAGCAGCCAAGAGAGGAAACTACCCAATGAGCAGTTCTTC; CDR3: CASSQERKLPNEQFF
D: NA; J: TRBJ1-5; size: NA; V: TRBV28; DNA: TGTGCCAGCAGTTTCCCGGGAGGCGACAGTTACTTTTCGGCCCAGCATTTT; CDR3: CASSFPGGDSYFSAQHF
D: NA; J: TRBJ1-4; size: few; V: TRBV27; DNA: TGTGCCAGCAGTCCCGGACAGCTAAAAAATGAAAAACTGTTTTTT; CDR3: CASSPGQLKNEKLFF
D: TRBD2; J: TRBJ2-1; size: few; V: TRBV25-1; DNA: TGTGCCAGCAGTGAAATGCTAGCGGGGCACAATGAGCAGTTCTTC; CDR3: CASSEMLAGHNEQFF
D: NA; J: TRBJ2-5; size: few; V: TRBV5-5; DNA: TGTGCCAGCAGCACCTCACGGGGACGAGAGACCCAGTACTTC; CDR3: CASSTSRGRETQYF
D: NA; J: TRBJ2-1; size: many; V: TRBV28; DNA: TGTGCCAGCAAGGAGGCCTACAATGAGCAGTTCTTC; CDR3: CASKEAYNEQFF
D: NA; J: TRBJ2-7; size: NA; V: TRBV29-1; DNA: TGCAGCGCCACCTTTTCTGGCCTCTCCTACGAGCAGTACTTC; CDR3: CSATFSGLSYEQYF
D: NA; J: TRBJ2-2; size: NA; V: TRBV9; DNA: TGTGCCAGCAGCCCAGGGCGTCCCGGGGAGCTGTTTTTT; CDR3: CASSPGRPGELFF
D: NA; J: TRBJ1-4; size: few; V: TRBV25-1; DNA: TGTGCCAGCAGACCGGCCACTTACCTTGGAAAACTGTTTTTT; CDR3: CASRPATYLGKLFF
D: TRBD2; J: TRBJ2-1; size: few; V: TRBV10-3; DNA: TGTGCCACCCTGACTAGCGGGATAGGGAATGAGCAGTTCTTC; CDR3: CATLTSGIGNEQFF
D: TRBD1; J: TRBJ1-2; size: few; V: TRBV5-1; DNA: TGCGCCAGCAGCTTGGGACCGGGACAGGGTCGGTATGGCTACACCTTC; CDR3: CASSLGPGQGRYGYTF
D: TRBD1; J: TRBJ1-1; size: few; V: TRBV11-2; DNA: TGTGCCAGCAGCAACCAATGGGGACAGGGAAACACTGAAGCTTTCTTT; CDR3: CASSNQWGQGNTEAFF
D: TRBD1; J: TRBJ2-5; size: NA; V: TRBV11-2; DNA: TGTGCCAGCAGCTTAGTAGGGGGCCCACAAGAGACCCAGTACTTC; CDR3: CASSLVGGPQETQYF
D: NA; J: TRBJ1-5; size: NA; V: TRBV6-5; DNA: TGTGCCAGCAGACGAACGGATAATCAGCCCCAGCATTTT; CDR3: CASRRTDNQPQHF
D: TRBD1; J: TRBJ1-2; size: few; V: TRBV5-4; DNA: TGTGCCAGCAGCTTGCGACAGGGTAACTATGGCTACACCTTC; CDR3: CASSLRQGNYGYTF
D: TRBD1; J: TRBJ1-5; size: few; V: TRBV27; DNA: TGTGCCAGCACCGCTGGACAGGGAAGAAATCAGCCCCAGCATTTT; CDR3: CASTAGQGRNQPQHF
D: NA; J: TRBJ1-5; size: NA; V: TRBV30; DNA: TGTGCCTGGGCTCCAAGAACGGATCAGCCCCAGCATTTT; CDR3: CAWAPRTDQPQHF
D: NA; J: TRBJ2-2; size: NA; V: TRBV15; DNA: TGTGCCACCAGCAGAGATCAGTGGGTGAACACCGGGGAGCTGTTTTTT; CDR3: CATSRDQWVNTGELFF
D: TRBD2; J: TRBJ2-3; size: NA; V: TRBV7-2; DNA: TGTGCCAGCAGTTCGGGAGGACAAATTTATACGCAGTATTTT; CDR3: CASSSGGQIYTQYF
D: NA; J: TRBJ2-3; size: NA; V: TRBV11-2; DNA: TGTGCCAGCAGGGGGTTGGGGGGTCCAGATACGCAGTATTTT; CDR3: CASRGLGGPDTQYF
D: NA; J: TRBJ2-1; size: NA; V: TRBV5-4; DNA: TGTGCCAGCAGCTTGCTCCAGGCGGGAAGGGACAATGAGCAGTTCTTC; CDR3: CASSLLQAGRDNEQFF
D: NA; J: TRBJ2-5; size: few; V: TRBV6-4; DNA: TGTGCCAGCAGGGGGGGTCAAGAGACCCAGTACTTC; CDR3: CASRGGQETQYF
D: NA; J: TRBJ2-5; size: few; V: TRBV9; DNA: TGTGCCAGCAGCGTAGGCGTAGCAGTCGGGGCGGAGACCCAGTACTTC; CDR3: CASSVGVAVGAETQYF
D: NA; J: TRBJ1-5; size: few; V: TRBV7-9; DNA: TGTGCCAGCAGCCGCGATACAGGGTTGGGCAATCAGCCCCAGCATTTT; CDR3: CASSRDTGLGNQPQHF
D: NA; J: TRBJ1-2; size: NA; V: TRBV6-5; DNA: TGTGCCAGCAGTTACTCGCGTCAGGGGTATGGCTACACCTTC; CDR3: CASSYSRQGYGYTF
D: TRBD1; J: TRBJ2-7; size: NA; V: TRBV29-1; DNA: TGCAGCGTTGGACAGGGGGTATACGAGCAGTACTTC; CDR3: CSVGQGVYEQYF
D: TRBD1; J: TRBJ2-1; size: few; V: TRBV28; DNA: TGTGCCAGCAGTTCCTACGCCGGGACAGGAAACAATGAGCAGTTCTTC; CDR3: CASSSYAGTGNNEQFF
D: NA; J: TRBJ2-7; size: few; V: TRBV4-3; DNA: TGCGCCAGCAGCCAAGTGTATCAAGGGGTGGCCTACGAGCAGTACTTC; CDR3: CASSQVYQGVAYEQYF
D: NA; J: TRBJ1-1; size: few; V: TRBV29-1; DNA: TGCAGCGTTGAGCCCCGACGGGGCACTGAAGCTTTCTTT; CDR3: CSVEPRRGTEAFF
D: NA; J: TRBJ2-6; size: few; V: TRBV7-9; DNA: TGTGCCAGCAGCTCCTTTAAGAGCTCTGGGGCCAACGTCCTGACTTTC; CDR3: CASSSFKSSGANVLTF
D: TRBD2; J: TRBJ2-7; size: NA; V: TRBV7-3; DNA: TGTGCCAGCAGCCCCAGCGGGAGCTACGAGCAGTACTTC; CDR3: CASSPSGSYEQYF
D: NA; J: TRBJ1-2; size: few; V: TRBV7-2; DNA: TGTGCCAGCAGCTTAGCCCTCGTTGGAGTTCCTAACTATGGCTACACCTTC; CDR3: CASSLALVGVPNYGYTF
D: TRBD1; J: TRBJ1-3; size: few; V: TRBV7-9; DNA: TGTGCCAGCAGCTCGACAGGGATAGGAAACACCATATATTTT; CDR3: CASSSTGIGNTIYF
D: NA; J: TRBJ1-5; size: few; V: TRBV29-1; DNA: TGCAGCGTGACCTCGACAGGAGATAGCAATCAGCCCCAGCATTTT; CDR3: CSVTSTGDSNQPQHF